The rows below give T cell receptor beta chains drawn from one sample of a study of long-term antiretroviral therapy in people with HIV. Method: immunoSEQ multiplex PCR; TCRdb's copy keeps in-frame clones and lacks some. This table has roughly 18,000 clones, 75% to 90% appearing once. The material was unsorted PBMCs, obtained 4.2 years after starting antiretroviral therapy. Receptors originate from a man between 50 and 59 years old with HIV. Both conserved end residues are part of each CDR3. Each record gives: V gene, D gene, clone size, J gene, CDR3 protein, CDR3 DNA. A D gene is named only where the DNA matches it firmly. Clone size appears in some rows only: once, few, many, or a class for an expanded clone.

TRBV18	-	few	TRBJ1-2	CASSPPGTGTGYTF	TGTGCCAGCTCACCACCGGGGACGGGGACTGGCTACACCTTC
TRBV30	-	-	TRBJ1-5	CAWSNQGHQPQHF	TGTGCCTGGAGTAATCAGGGGCATCAGCCCCAGCATTTT
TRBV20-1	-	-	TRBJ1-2	CSARDIGGYTF	TGCAGTGCTAGAGATATTGGTGGCTACACCTTC
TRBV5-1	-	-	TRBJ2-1	CASSLAGHQGNEQFF	TGCGCCAGCAGCTTGGCGGGACACCAGGGAAATGAGCAGTTCTTC
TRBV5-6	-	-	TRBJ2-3	CASSLDSDTQYF	TGTGCCAGCAGCTTAGACAGCGATACGCAGTATTTT
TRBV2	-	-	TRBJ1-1	CASSVQGNTEAFF	TGTGCCAGCAGTGTACAGGGGAACACTGAAGCTTTCTTT
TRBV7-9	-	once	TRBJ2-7	CASSLDRGSSYEQYF	TGTGCCAGCAGCTTAGACCGGGGGAGCTCCTACGAGCAGTACTTC
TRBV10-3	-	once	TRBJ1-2	CAISGPNYGYTF	TGTGCCATCAGTGGGCCTAACTATGGCTACACCTTC
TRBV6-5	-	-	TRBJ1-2	CASSQGNGYTF	TGTGCCAGCAGTCAGGGGAACGGCTACACCTTC
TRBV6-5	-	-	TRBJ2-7	CASSYGTGLEQYF	TGTGCCAGCAGTTACGGAACAGGTCTCGAGCAGTACTTC
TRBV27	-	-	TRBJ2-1	CASNPSGTSNEQFF	TGTGCCAGCAATCCCTCCGGGACATCGAATGAGCAGTTCTTC
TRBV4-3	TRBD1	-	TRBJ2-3	CASSQRTGVDTQYF	TGCGCCAGCAGCCAACGAACAGGGGTTGATACGCAGTATTTT
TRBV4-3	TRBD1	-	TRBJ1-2	CASSQDRQGAGYTF	TGCGCCAGCAGCCAAGATCGCCAGGGGGCGGGCTACACCTTC
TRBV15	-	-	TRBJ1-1	CATSPGGVSTEAFF	TGTGCCACCAGCCCTGGAGGGGTAAGCACTGAAGCTTTCTTT
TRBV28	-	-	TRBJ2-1	CASSTEGNEQFF	TGTGCCAGCAGTACCGAGGGAAATGAGCAGTTCTTC
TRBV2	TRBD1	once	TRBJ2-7	CASSEWGSRGQYEQYF	TGTGCCAGCAGTGAATGGGGGAGCAGGGGGCAGTACGAGCAGTACTTC
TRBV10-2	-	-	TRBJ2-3	CASSAGTALDTQYF	TGCGCCAGCAGCGCCGGGACGGCGTTGGATACGCAGTATTTT
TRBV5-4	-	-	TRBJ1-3	CASSLALGEGGNTIYF	TGTGCCAGCAGCTTGGCCTTGGGGGAAGGTGGAAACACCATATATTTT
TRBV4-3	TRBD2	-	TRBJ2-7	CASSHQMGLAGTSYEQYF	TGCGCCAGCAGCCACCAAATGGGGCTAGCGGGGACCTCCTACGAGCAGTACTTC
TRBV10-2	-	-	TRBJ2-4	CASSESKAAKNIQYF	TGCGCCAGCAGTGAGTCGAAGGCGGCCAAAAACATTCAGTACTTC
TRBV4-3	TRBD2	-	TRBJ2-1	CASSRTSGGANEQFF	TGCGCCAGCAGCCGCACTAGCGGGGGGGCCAATGAGCAGTTCTTC
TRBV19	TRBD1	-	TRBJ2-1	CASSTGQGATNEQFF	TGTGCCAGTAGTACGGGACAGGGGGCTACAAATGAGCAGTTCTTC
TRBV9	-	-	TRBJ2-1	CASSVSRGYNEQFF	TGTGCCAGCAGCGTCAGCCGCGGTTACAATGAGCAGTTCTTC
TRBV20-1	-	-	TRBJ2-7	CSARVTYEQYF	TGCAGTGCTAGGGTGACCTACGAGCAGTACTTC
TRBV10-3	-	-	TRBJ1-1	CAIRNMYGGAAEAFF	TGTGCCATCAGGAATATGTATGGGGGGGCGGCTGAAGCTTTCTTT
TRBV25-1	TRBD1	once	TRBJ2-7	CASSEPGQSYEQYF	TGTGCCAGCAGTGAACCGGGACAGTCCTACGAGCAGTACTTC
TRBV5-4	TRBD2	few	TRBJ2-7	CASSDRTSGPPYEQYF	TGTGCCAGCAGCGACCGGACTAGCGGGCCGCCCTACGAGCAGTACTTC
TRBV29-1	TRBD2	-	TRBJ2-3	CSVEGLAGGRVSTDTQYF	TGCAGCGTCGAAGGTTTAGCGGGGGGGCGGGTAAGCACAGATACGCAGTATTTT
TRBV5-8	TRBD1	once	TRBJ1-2	CASSLRRQGPYGYTF	TGTGCCAGCAGCCTAAGGCGACAGGGACCCTATGGCTACACCTTC
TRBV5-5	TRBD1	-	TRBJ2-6	CASSWRQGPGANVLTF	TGTGCCAGCAGCTGGCGACAGGGCCCTGGGGCCAACGTCCTGACTTTC
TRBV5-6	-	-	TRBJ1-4	CASSLPATNEKLFF	TGTGCCAGCAGCTTGCCTGCAACTAATGAAAAACTGTTTTTT
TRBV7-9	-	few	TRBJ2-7	CASSLLPAGPTYEQYF	TGTGCCAGCAGCTTGTTACCGGCAGGGCCAACCTACGAGCAGTACTTC
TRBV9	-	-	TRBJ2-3	CASSVDGGGTDTQYF	TGTGCCAGCAGCGTAGACGGGGGAGGCACAGATACGCAGTATTTT
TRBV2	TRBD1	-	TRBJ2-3	CASREPGQRVGTDTQYF	TGTGCCAGCAGGGAGCCGGGACAGCGAGTCGGTACAGATACGCAGTATTTT
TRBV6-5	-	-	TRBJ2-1	CASSYVGSLGNEQFF	TGTGCCAGCAGTTACGTAGGATCGCTCGGAAATGAGCAGTTCTTC
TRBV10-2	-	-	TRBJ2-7	CASIRNRESYEQYF	TGCGCCAGCATCCGGAACAGGGAGTCCTACGAGCAGTACTTC
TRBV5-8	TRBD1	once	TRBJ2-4	CASSSTGTANIQYF	TGTGCCAGCAGCTCTACCGGGACAGCGAACATTCAGTACTTC
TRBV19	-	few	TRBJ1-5	CASSNGQGRQPQHF	TGTGCCAGTAGTAATGGGCAGGGTAGACAGCCCCAGCATTTT
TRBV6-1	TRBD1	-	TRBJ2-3	CASSPAGQGADTQYF	TGTGCCAGCAGCCCAGCGGGACAGGGGGCAGATACGCAGTATTTT
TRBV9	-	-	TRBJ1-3	CASSPWGAGNTIYF	TGTGCCAGCAGCCCTTGGGGGGCGGGAAACACCATATATTTT